The 29 T cell receptor beta chains presented below share a single source sample, sequenced in a study of cytomegalovirus exposure and HLA in healthy donors. PCR primers comprised 60 Vbeta and 13 Jbeta primers. The assay was immunoSEQ multiplex PCR, and TCRdb's table has in-frame clones only and misses some. The table includes 140,000 or so clones, about 72% detected once. The sequencing input was PBMCs. All receptors come from a man in his fifties or sixties in good health and CMV-seronegative.

The rearrangement joins TRBV4-1 to TRBJ2-5; 9 bases are a match to TRBD2. This CDR3 is built from 17 residues. Germline V gene sequence: CDR1 MGHRA, CDR2 YSYEKL. With 3 bases clipped from V and 0 bases from J, the junction kept 8 bases outside the gene matches. In nucleotides, the CDR3 is TGCGCCAGCAGCCACATAGGAAGGACTAGCGACCAAGAGACCCAGTACTTC. Translation: CASSHIGRTSDQETQYF.

V and J are TRBV19 and TRBJ1-5; D remains ambiguous. This CDR3 spans 13 amino acids. V was cut by 7 bases and J by 1 base, with 8 bases left in between. Per germline, CDR1 LNHDA and CDR2 SQIVND (reference sequence). CDR3 sequence: CASNIFSNQPQHF. DNA of the CDR3: TGTGCCAGTAACATATTCAGCAATCAGCCCCAGCATTTT.

V is TRBV19 and J is TRBJ2-7, with 10 bases aligning to TRBD2. V was clipped by 5 bases and J by 7 bases; unmatched bases: 8. The CDR3 consists of 14 residues. Germline CDR1 reads LNHDA; CDR2 reads SQIVND (reference sequence). CDR3 coding DNA: TGTGCCAGTAGTCCGGGACTAGCGTCAAGGGAGCAGTACTTC. It specifies CASSPGLASREQYF.

The genes are TRBV14 and TRBJ2-2, with 8 nucleotides matching TRBD2. The CDR3 consists of 18 residues. V gave up 3 bases and J gave up 4 bases; unmatched junction bases: 13. Looked up from germline, CDR1 is SGHDN and CDR2 is FVKESK. The CDR3 DNA reads as TGTGCCAGCAGCCAGGTTCGGTGGCTAGCGGGCGCCACCGGGGAGCTGTTTTTT. Its protein product is CASSQVRWLAGATGELFF.

V usage is TRBV7-8 and J usage is TRBJ1-1; 8 bases are a match to TRBD1. The CDR3 is made up of 18 amino acids. With 1 base clipped from V and 2 bases from J, the junction kept 12 bases outside the gene matches. Germline lookup yields CDR1 SGHVS and CDR2 FQNEAQ. In DNA form, the CDR3 reads TGTGCCAGCAGCTTAGGGATCGACAGGGGTGCCTTCAACACTGAAGCTTTCTTT. Translating it yields CASSLGIDRGAFNTEAFF.

The rearrangement links TRBV6-1 to TRBJ2-7; 15 bases map to TRBD2. V was clipped by 4 bases and J by 7 bases; unmatched bases: 5. CDR3 length: 15 amino acids. Germline V lookup: CDR1 MNHNS, CDR2 SASEGT. The CDR3 loop reads CASSAGLAGGKEQYF. For the CDR3, the DNA is TGTGCCAGCAGTGCAGGACTAGCGGGAGGGAAAGAGCAGTACTTC.

The V gene is TRBV28, the J gene TRBJ1-1, with a possible D match to TRBD1 (5 bases). The V gene's germline CDR1 is MDHEN and CDR2 SYDVKM. The CDR3 length is 12 residues. Trimming stripped 3 bases from V and 10 bases from J, with 12 bases between. The chain's CDR3 is CASSFVGGGAFF. The CDR3 nucleotides are TGTGCCAGCAGTTTCGTCGGGGGGGGAGCTTTCTTT.

V gene TRBV18 combines with J gene TRBJ1-1; no reliable D call. V lost 0 bases to trimming and J lost 7 bases, with 15 bases between them. CDR1 KGHSH and CDR2 LQKENI come from the germline V gene. This CDR3 has 15 amino acids. The CDR3 coding sequence is TGTGCCAGCTCACCACCGGTTCGGGTTGGCCATGAAGCTTTCTTT. Translation: CASSPPVRVGHEAFF.

This clone was observed a few times. This chain uses TRBV18 with TRBJ2-2; 8 bases are shared with TRBD1. This CDR3 region has 15 residues. V lost 5 bases and J lost 2; bases outside the gene matches: 4. Per the germline V gene, CDR1 is KGHSH and CDR2 is LQKENI. The CDR3 loop reads CASSIGTGNTGELFF. CDR3 nucleotide sequence: TGTGCCAGCTCAATCGGGACAGGAAACACCGGGGAGCTGTTTTTT.

The V call is TRBV5-1, the J call TRBJ2-5, with 11 bases lining up with TRBD1. The CDR3 consists of 15 residues. With V trimmed by 4 bases and J by 4 bases, 6 bases remained unmatched. From germline, CDR1 is SGHRS and CDR2 YFSETQ. CDR3 in amino acids: CASSTGQGVAETQYF. The CDR3 DNA is TGCGCCAGCAGCACGGGACAGGGGGTGGCAGAGACCCAGTACTTC.

This clone was detected a few times. This rearrangement joins TRBV11-2 to TRBJ1-4, with D possibly TRBD1 on 5 matching bases. V lost 1 base, J lost 6 bases, and 6 bases lay in between. Germline-derived CDR1 and CDR2 are SGHAT and FQNNGV. The CDR3 is 13 residues long. The chain's CDR3 is CASSLGRDEKLFF. In nucleotides, the CDR3 is TGTGCCAGCAGCTTAGGCAGGGATGAAAAACTGTTTTTT.

V usage is TRBV7-7 and J usage is TRBJ2-1; 7 bases align to TRBD1. The junction had 12 bases not matched to a gene; V was cut back by 7 bases and J by 6 bases. The CDR3 is 15 residues long. Germline loops: CDR1 SSHAT, CDR2 FNYEAQ (reference sequence). CDR3 sequence (DNA): TGTGCCAGCAAGCCATTACAGGGGATAGGCAATGAGCAGTTCTTC. It translates to CASKPLQGIGNEQFF.

This clone has only a few counts. The chain combines TRBV7-3 with TRBJ1-4; 7 bases line up with TRBD1. V shed 5 bases, J shed 5 bases, and the junction held 5 bases outside the gene matches. CDR3 length equals 14 residues. Germline V lookup: CDR1 SGHTA, CDR2 FQGTGA. The CDR3 region is CASSPPGQNEKLFF. CDR3 nucleotide sequence: TGTGCCAGCAGCCCTCCGGGACAGAATGAAAAACTGTTTTTT.

This clone has a handful of counts. The gene calls are TRBV29-1 and TRBJ2-1, with 7 bases that match TRBD2. The CDR3 covers 14 residues. Germline-derived CDR1 and CDR2 are SQVTM and ANQGSEA. J gave up 5 bases and V 5 bases, and 9 bases lay outside the gene matches. The CDR3 DNA follows: TGCAGCGTTACTAGCGCCGTCTATAACAATGAGCAGTTCTTC. Translating gives CSVTSAVYNNEQFF.

This clone was seen only a few times. J is TRBJ2-2 and V is TRBV30; D may be TRBD2 (6 bases). With 4 bases removed from V and 8 bases from J, the gap between germline ends came to 14 bases. There are 13 residues in the CDR3. The germline V gene has CDR1 GTSNPN and CDR2 SVGIG (reference sequence). The DNA of the CDR3 is TGTGCCTGGACCCTTCGACGGGAGGGGGAGCTGTTTTTT. Encoded protein: CAWTLRREGELFF.

This clone was found a few times. CDR3 amino acids: CSVEDKGLAFTKTQYF. CDR3 DNA: TGCAGCGTTGAAGATAAAGGTCTAGCTTTTACCAAAACGCAGTATTTT. V is TRBV29-1 and J is TRBJ2-3, with D tentatively TRBD2 (5 bases). The length of the CDR3 is 16 residues. CDR1 SQVTM and CDR2 ANQGSEA come from the germline V gene. Trimming shortened V by 0 bases and J by 9 bases, and 22 bases separated the two germline ends.

V gene TRBV25-1 combines with J gene TRBJ2-3; perhaps TRBD1 as D (7 bases). CDR3 length equals 16 residues. V lost 3 bases to trimming and J lost 3 bases, with 16 bases between them. CDR1 is MGHDK and CDR2 is SYGVNS in the germline V gene. CDR3 nucleotide sequence: TGTGCCAGCAGTGATAGGGGGGTCAGGGGGACAGATACGCAGTATTTT. This encodes CASSDRGVRGTDTQYF.

J is TRBJ2-3 and V is TRBV14, with D possibly TRBD1 on 5 matching bases. The V gene's germline CDR1 is SGHDN and CDR2 FVKESK. V was pared by 1 base and J by 2 bases, with 7 bases between. The CDR3 has 14 amino acids. In DNA form, the CDR3 reads TGTGCCAGCAGCCAAGTGACAGTCACAGATACGCAGTATTTT. Its protein product is CASSQVTVTDTQYF.

The chain joins TRBV6-5 to TRBJ2-7; D might be TRBD2 (5 bases). The V and J ends lost 2 bases and 1 base respectively, with 12 bases between them. CDR1 and CDR2 (germline): MNHEY, SVGAGI. CDR3 length: 15 residues. CDR3 in amino acids: CASSYDGRESYEQYF. The CDR3, as DNA: TGTGCCAGCAGTTACGATGGTAGGGAGTCCTACGAGCAGTACTTC.

This clone was seen only a few times. This chain uses TRBV5-1 with TRBJ1-2; TRBD1 aligns across 9 bases. V lost 0 bases, J lost 4 bases, and 4 bases stayed unmatched. The CDR3 sequence is 15 residues long. Per the germline V gene, CDR1 is SGHRS and CDR2 is YFSETQ. The CDR3 here is CASSLDRTGAYGYTF. The CDR3 nucleotides are TGCGCCAGCAGCTTGGACCGGACAGGGGCCTATGGCTACACCTTC.

The chain carries TRBV6-1 and TRBJ1-2, with D possibly TRBD1 on 5 matching bases. V lost 1 base and J lost 4, with 13 bases in between. The CDR3 contains 15 residues. Germline assignment: CDR1 MNHNS and CDR2 SASEGT. The CDR3 reads CASSEGRATPYGYTF. CDR3 bases: TGTGCCAGCAGTGAAGGCAGGGCCACCCCCTATGGCTACACCTTC.

The CDR3 bases are TGTGCCACCAGCAGAACGGGACAAGAGACCCAGTACTTC. Amino acid sequence: CATSRTGQETQYF. The chain recombines TRBV15 with TRBJ2-5; a weak D match, TRBD2 (5 bases). The length of the CDR3 is 13 residues. Germline V lookup: CDR1 LNHNV, CDR2 YYDKDF (reference sequence). Trimming took 2 bases from V and 2 from J, leaving 6 bases between them.

The count of this clone is one. V usage is TRBV28 and J usage is TRBJ2-7; 7 bases match TRBD1. V lost 6 bases to trimming and J lost 2 bases; unmatched junction nucleotides: 7. This CDR3 is 14 amino acids long. From germline, CDR1 is MDHEN and CDR2 SYDVKM. The CDR3 nucleotides are TGTGCCAGCAGGCGAGGCCAGGGGGCCTACGAGCAGTACTTC. It is translated as CASRRGQGAYEQYF. The entire variable domain, with the rest obtained from reference TRBV28 and TRBJ2-7, is as follows: DVKVTQSSRYLVKRTGEKVFLECVQDMDHENMFWYRQDPGLGLRLIYFSYDVKMKEKGDIPEGYSVSREKKERFSLILESASTNQTSMYLCASRRGQGAYEQYFGPGTRLTVT.

The chain links TRBV30 to TRBJ1-4; D perhaps matches TRBD1 (5 bases). CDR3 length: 14 amino acids. The V gene lost 0 bases and the J gene lost 8 bases, with 13 bases spanning the gap. Per germline, CDR1 GTSNPN and CDR2 SVGIG (reference sequence). CDR3 sequence (DNA): TGTGCCTGGAGTGTAACCGGGGGGTACGAAAAACTGTTTTTT. Protein product: CAWSVTGGYEKLFF.

The chain joins TRBV25-1 to TRBJ2-1, with D perhaps TRBD1 (5 bases). Germline CDR1 and CDR2: MGHDK and SYGVNS. The CDR3 is made up of 12 amino acids. V was pared by 10 bases and J by 7 bases, with 14 bases between. CDR3 amino acids: CATWSRGNEQFF. The CDR3, as DNA: TGTGCCACCTGGAGTAGGGGTAATGAGCAGTTCTTC.

The CDR3, as DNA: TGTGCCAGCAGCCCCGTCCTAGCGGGAGTGTCAGATACGCAGTATTTT. Amino acids: CASSPVLAGVSDTQYF. The genes are TRBV7-9 and TRBJ2-3; 10 bases are a match to TRBD2. The germline gives CDR1 SEHNR, CDR2 FQNEAQ (reference sequence). This CDR3 region has 16 residues. V was pared by 5 bases and J by 4 bases, with 9 bases of the junction left unmatched.

This clone was recorded once. The rearrangement uses TRBV19 and TRBJ2-7; TRBD1 matches 8 bases. Germline trimming cut 6 bases from V and 5 bases from J; bases unmatched to any gene: 9. The CDR3 consists of 14 residues. The germline CDR1 and CDR2 sequences are LNHDA and SQIVND (reference sequence). CDR3 sequence: CASRNRQGFHEQYF. CDR3 nucleotides: TGTGCCAGTAGAAATAGACAGGGGTTCCACGAGCAGTACTTC.

The V and J genes are TRBV6-1 and TRBJ2-2, with 7 bases aligning to TRBD2. The CDR3 is 13 residues long. V gave up 6 bases and J gave up 6 bases; unmatched junction bases: 4. Germline V CDR1 and CDR2: MNHNS, SASEGT. In DNA, the CDR3 is TGTGCCAGCAGCAGCGGGACGGCCGGGGAGCTGTTTTTT. It yields the protein CASSSGTAGELFF.

The chain is built from TRBV27 and TRBJ1-1, with 9 bases identical to TRBD1. J lost 3 bases, V lost 5 bases, and 7 bases had no gene match. The CDR3 runs to 15 residues. The V gene's germline CDR1 is MNHEY and CDR2 SMNVEV (reference sequence). Here the CDR3 reads CASSIDRGADTEAFF. CDR3 DNA: TGTGCCAGCAGTATAGACAGGGGGGCCGACACTGAAGCTTTCTTT.